Each of the 21 T cell receptor beta chains below was sequenced from the same sample in a study of T cells in women clearing cervical HPV infection. Libraries were prepared by immunoSEQ multiplex PCR; TCRdb keeps only in-frame clonotypes and omits some of them. The sample table sets out some 39,000 clones. The specimen sequenced was blood buffy coat. Every receptor here comes from a woman between 18 and 70 years old with a cervical HPV16 infection that either progressed to CIN3+ or cleared (not recorded which).

Remarks on this clone: The DNA ends 3 residues before the CDR3 does, and the rest of the CDR3 is filled in from the germline J gene. The chain carries TRBV6-2 or TRBV6-3 and TRBJ1-2; D possibly corresponds to TRBD1 (6 bases). From germline, CDR1 is MNHEY and CDR2 SVGEGT. The CDR3 sequence is 15 residues long. The part of the CDR3 DNA that was read is TGTGCCAGCAGCCTGCGGGGGGGCGCCACAGATACC. Residues: CASSLRGGATDT. The CDR3, in full, reads CASSLRGGATDTYTF.

The CDR3 is CSARPGQDTGELFF. Partial CDR3 DNA: TGCAGTGCTAGACCGGGACAGGACACCGGGGAG. This rearrangement joins TRBV20-1 to TRBJ2-2; 8 nucleotides agree with TRBD1. The read comes to an end 3 residues before the CDR3 does, leaving the germline J gene to fill in the end. Germline V gene lookup returns CDR1 DFQATT and CDR2 SNEGSKA (reference sequence). V dropped 2 bases and J dropped 3; count of bases not matched to a gene: 2. The length of the CDR3 is 14 residues.

About this clone itself: The read halts 3 residues ahead of the CDR3 end, with the missing end drawn from the germline J gene. The chain combines TRBV7-9 with TRBJ2-7, with a weak D call TRBD1 (6 bases). This CDR3 has 15 amino acids. V shed 3 bases and J shed 3 bases, with 15 bases lying between them. CDR1 SEHNR and CDR2 FQNEAQ come from the germline V gene (reference sequence). CDR3 region: CASSLGQRGVYEQYF. Incomplete CDR3 DNA: TGTGCCAGCAGCTTGGGACAACGAGGGGTCTACGAG.

As for this clone: The read terminates 3 residues ahead of where the CDR3 ends, so the germline J gene completes it. The V and J genes are TRBV7-2 and TRBJ2-7, with D possibly being TRBD2 (6 bases). Looked up from germline, CDR1 is SGHTA and CDR2 is FQGNSA. The CDR3 totals 15 residues. V lost 8 bases and J lost 1, with 18 bases in between. CDR3 sequence reads: CASSLGGPMSYEQYF. The CDR3 bases that were read are TGTGCCAGCTCCCTGGGGGGACCTATGTCCTACGAG.

Notes on this clone: The read comes to an end 3 residues before the CDR3 does, leaving the germline J gene to fill in the end. The rearrangement links TRBV5-1 to TRBJ1-6; D may be TRBD1 (5 bases). The germline CDR1 and CDR2 sequences are SGHRS and YFSETQ. V was shortened by 3 bases and J by 9 bases, with 10 bases between the two germline ends. The CDR3 length is 13 residues. The part of the CDR3 DNA that was read is TGCGCCAGCAGCTCTCAGGGAGGTTCACCC. Protein: CASSSQGGSP. The CDR3 in its entirety is CASSSQGGSPLHF.

Points on this clone: The CDR3 end lies 3 residues beyond the end of the read and is filled in from the germline J gene. This chain links TRBV5-1 with TRBJ2-5, with 10 bases lining up with TRBD2. This CDR3 has 15 residues. The ends lost 4 bases at V and 5 bases at J; junction bases unmatched: 8. Germline lookup yields CDR1 SGHRS and CDR2 YFSETQ. This chain's CDR3 is CASSRAGGPEETQYF. The part of the CDR3 DNA that was read is TGCGCCAGCAGCCGAGCGGGAGGGCCGGAGGAGACC.

A remark on this clone: From the germline J gene comes the end of the CDR3, since the read stops 3 residues before it. This chain links TRBV30 with TRBJ2-7; TRBD1 matches 8 bases. Germline CDR1 GTSNPN, CDR2 SVGIG (reference sequence). Germline trimming cut 5 bases from V and 5 bases from J; bases unmatched to any gene: 11. This CDR3 region has 14 residues. Partial CDR3 DNA: TGTGCCTGGCGCTGGACAGGGCAGAGGGACGAG. This translates into CAWRWTGQRDE. In full, the CDR3 is CAWRWTGQRDEQYF.

A note on this clone: The read ends 3 residues before the CDR3 terminus; that terminus is restored from the germline J gene. V gene TRBV3-1 (or the pseudogene TRBV3-2) combines with J gene TRBJ2-7, with D perhaps matching TRBD1 (5 bases). CDR1 is LGHDT and CDR2 is YNNKEL in the germline V gene (reference sequence). Trimming removed 1 base from V and 1 base from J, with 8 bases in between. The CDR3 covers 14 residues. The sequenced part of the CDR3 DNA is TGTGCCAGCAGCCAAGTCAGGGCATCCTACGAG. This translates into CASSQVRASYE. Given in full, the CDR3 is CASSQVRASYEQYF.

Worth noting for this clone: The CDR3 end is not reached by the read, which stops 3 residues before it; the germline J gene fills it in. The chain uses TRBV19 and TRBJ1-5; the D is unclear. There are 16 residues in the CDR3. CDR1 is LNHDA and CDR2 is SQIVND in the germline V gene (reference sequence). Trimming stripped 1 base from V and 1 base from J, with 11 bases between. The covered CDR3 bases are TGTGCCAGTAGTATAGGGGCAGCACAAAGCAATCAGCCC. Protein: CASSIGAAQSNQP. The CDR3 as a whole reads CASSIGAAQSNQPQHF.

Comments on this clone: The read gets to within 3 residues of the CDR3 end, and the germline J gene fills in the rest. This chain joins TRBV11-2 and TRBJ2-5; 9 bases line up with TRBD1. Germline CDR1 SGHAT, CDR2 FQNNGV. The CDR3 length is 13 residues. V lost 8 bases to trimming and J lost 5 bases; unmatched junction nucleotides: 6. The sequenced part of the CDR3 DNA is TGTGCCAGCGGACAGGGGAGGGGGGAGACC. Amino acids: CASGQGRGET. In full, the CDR3 is CASGQGRGETQYF.

Regarding this clone: The read comes to an end 3 residues before the CDR3 does, leaving the germline J gene to fill in the end. The chain recombines TRBV5-5 with TRBJ1-1; TRBD1 might be the D (5 bases). The CDR3 extends over 13 amino acids. The germline V gene encodes CDR1 SGHKS and CDR2 YYEKEE (reference sequence). The V gene lost 4 bases and the J gene lost 7 bases, with 14 bases spanning the gap. CDR3 residues: CASSLSGGVEAFF. CDR3 DNA, as far as it was read: TGTGCCAGCAGCCTGAGTGGGGGGGTTGAA.

As for this clone: The read terminates 3 residues ahead of where the CDR3 ends, so the germline J gene completes it. The rearrangement joins TRBV5-4 to TRBJ2-2; TRBD2 agrees at 9 bases. The CDR3 extends over 15 amino acids. Germline CDR1 is SGHNT and CDR2 is YYREEE (reference sequence). Unmatched junction bases numbered 4, after V lost 4 bases and J lost 3 bases. Here the CDR3 reads CASSTSGGHTGELFF. The DNA read from the CDR3 is TGTGCCAGCAGCACAAGCGGGGGGCACACCGGGGAG.

In regard to this clone: Coverage ceases 3 residues before the CDR3 finishes, and the germline J gene fills in the end. The rearrangement uses TRBV19 and TRBJ2-1; 8 bases align to TRBD2. The V segment lost 3 bases and the J segment 4 bases; nucleotides outside the gene matches: 5. The CDR3 sequence is 15 residues long. Germline V gene lookup returns CDR1 LNHDA and CDR2 SQIVND (reference sequence). CDR3 bases read: TGTGCCAGTAGTATTGGTAGCGGGAATTACAATGAG. Translation gives CASSIGSGNYNE. The complete CDR3 reads CASSIGSGNYNEQFF.

As for this clone: Coverage ceases 3 residues before the CDR3 finishes, and the germline J gene fills in the end. The genes are TRBV30 and TRBJ1-6; tentatively, D is TRBD1 (6 bases). The CDR3 has 14 amino acids. Looked up from germline, CDR1 is GTSNPN and CDR2 is SVGIG (reference sequence). V gave up 0 bases and J gave up 6 bases, with 9 bases separating them. Incomplete CDR3 DNA: TGTGCCTGGAGTGTGGGGACAAGTAATTCACCC. This gives the protein CAWSVGTSNSP. The full CDR3 protein reads CAWSVGTSNSPLHF. The entire variable domain, with the rest obtained from reference TRBV30 and TRBJ1-6, is as follows: SQTIHQWPATLVQPVGSPLSLECTVEGTSNPNLYWYRQAAGRGLQLLFYSVGIGQISSEVPQNLSASRPQDRQFILSSKKLLLSDSGFYLCAWSVGTSNSPLHFGNGTRLTVT.

Concerning this clone itself: Read sequence stops 3 residues before the CDR3 end, and the germline J gene provides the missing end. The rearrangement links TRBV19 to TRBJ2-4; 7 bases line up with TRBD2. This CDR3 region has 13 residues. Germline assignment: CDR1 LNHDA and CDR2 SQIVND (reference sequence). CDR3 DNA (partial): TGTGCCAGTACCTATCTAAGGGACTATGGT. It yields the protein CASTYLRDYG. The CDR3 as a whole reads CASTYLRDYGQYF.

Points on this clone: The read finishes 3 residues shy of the CDR3 end, and the germline J gene is used to complete it. V and J are TRBV20-1 and TRBJ2-7; 8 nucleotides match TRBD1. Germline V CDR1 and CDR2: DFQATT, SNEGSKA (reference sequence). The length of the CDR3 is 15 residues. With V trimmed by 5 bases and J by 6 bases, 15 bases remained unmatched. This CDR3 reads CSASSPRDRGREQYF. The covered CDR3 bases are TGCAGTGCTTCCTCGCCCCGAGACAGGGGACGCGAG.

Of note for this clone: Read sequence stops 3 residues before the CDR3 end, and the germline J gene provides the missing end. The J gene is TRBJ2-2, the V gene TRBV6-2 or TRBV6-3; 8 bases fit TRBD1. In germline, CDR1 is MNHEY, CDR2 SVGEGT. CDR3 length: 15 residues. V lost 5 bases to trimming and J lost 2 bases; unmatched junction nucleotides: 4. The CDR3 sequence: CASSPQGANTGELFF. The part of the CDR3 DNA that was read is TGTGCCAGCAGTCCCCAGGGGGCTAACACCGGGGAG.

In regard to this clone: The read comes to an end 3 residues before the CDR3 does, leaving the germline J gene to fill in the end. This chain links TRBV2 with TRBJ2-1; 8 nucleotides align to TRBD2. The CDR3 totals 15 residues. The trim removed 2 bases at V and 4 bases at J, leaving 4 bases unmatched. The germline V gene encodes CDR1 SNHLY and CDR2 FYNNEI. The sequenced CDR3 bases are TGTGCCAGCAGTGAACGGGGGGGTCCTTACAATGAG. Protein product: CASSERGGPYNE. The full CDR3 is CASSERGGPYNEQFF.

As to this clone: The sequence runs out 3 residues before the end of the CDR3; the remainder is reconstructed from the germline J gene. The chain employs TRBV20-1 and TRBJ2-1; no clear D. This CDR3 is 14 amino acids long. The germline gives CDR1 DFQATT, CDR2 SNEGSKA (reference sequence). Trimming shortened V by 3 bases and J by 5 bases, and 14 bases separated the two germline ends. The CDR3 DNA, read in part, is TGCAGTGCTAGTACGCAGGCTCCCAACAATGAG. Amino acid sequence: CSASTQAPNNE. The full-length CDR3 reads as CSASTQAPNNEQFF.

CDR3 loop: CASSHRRHLNTEAFF. The CDR3 bases that were read are TGCGCCAGCAGTCACAGGAGACACCTGAACACTGAA. The chain links TRBV23-1 to TRBJ1-1; D gene uncertain. Read data end 3 residues before the CDR3 end; the end is taken from the germline J gene. TRBV23-1 is an ORF; its function is uncertain. This CDR3 region has 15 residues. V was shortened by 3 bases and J by 0 bases, with 11 bases between the two germline ends.

In the case of this clone: The observed sequence ends 3 residues before the CDR3 terminus, with the missing tail filled in from the germline J gene. This rearrangement joins TRBV2 to TRBJ1-2, with TRBD1 identical over 8 bases. The V segment lost 4 bases and the J segment 1 base; nucleotides outside the gene matches: 2. The CDR3 spans 14 residues. Germline assignment: CDR1 SNHLY and CDR2 FYNNEI. Partial CDR3 DNA: TGTGCCAGCAGTGGGACAGGGATTAACTATGGC. It specifies CASSGTGINYG. The whole CDR3 region reads CASSGTGINYGYTF. The full variable domain, with the rest looked up from reference TRBV2 and TRBJ1-2, is EPEVTQTPSHQVTQMGQEVILRCVPISNHLYFYWYRQILGQKVEFLVSFYNNEISEKSEIFDDQFSVERPDGSNFTLKIRSTKLEDSAMYFCASSGTGINYGYTFGSGTRLTVV.